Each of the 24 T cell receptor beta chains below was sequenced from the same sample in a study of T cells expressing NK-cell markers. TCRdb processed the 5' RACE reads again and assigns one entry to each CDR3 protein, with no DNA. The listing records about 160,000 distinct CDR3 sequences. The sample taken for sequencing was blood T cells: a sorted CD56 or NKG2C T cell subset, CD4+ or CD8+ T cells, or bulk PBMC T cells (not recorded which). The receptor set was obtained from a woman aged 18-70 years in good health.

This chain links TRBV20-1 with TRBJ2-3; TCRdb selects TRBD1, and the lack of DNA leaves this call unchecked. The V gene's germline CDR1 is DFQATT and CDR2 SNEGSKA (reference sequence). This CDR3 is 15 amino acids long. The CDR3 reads CSATRTPTSTDTQYF.

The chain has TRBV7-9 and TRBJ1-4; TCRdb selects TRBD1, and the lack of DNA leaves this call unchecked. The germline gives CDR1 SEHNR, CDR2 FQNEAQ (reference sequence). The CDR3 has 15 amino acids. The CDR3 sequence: CASSADRGLSEKLFF. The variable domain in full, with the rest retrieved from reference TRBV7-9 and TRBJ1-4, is DTGVSQNPRHKITKRGQNVTFRCDPISEHNRLYWYRQTLGQGPEFLTYFQNEAQLEKSRLLSDRFSAERPKGSFSTLEIQRTEQGDSAMYLCASSADRGLSEKLFFGSGTQLSVL.

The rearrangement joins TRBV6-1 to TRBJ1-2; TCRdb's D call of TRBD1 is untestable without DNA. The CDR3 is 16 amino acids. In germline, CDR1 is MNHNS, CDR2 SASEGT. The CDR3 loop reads CASRSTPSGQNYGYTF.

CDR3 in amino acids: CASSFMVRDTEAFF. The V call is TRBV12-3 or TRBV12-4, the J call TRBJ1-1. This CDR3 spans 14 amino acids.

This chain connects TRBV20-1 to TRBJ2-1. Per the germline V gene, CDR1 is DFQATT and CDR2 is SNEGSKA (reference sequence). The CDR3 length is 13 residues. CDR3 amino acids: CSAPIGSNNEQFF.

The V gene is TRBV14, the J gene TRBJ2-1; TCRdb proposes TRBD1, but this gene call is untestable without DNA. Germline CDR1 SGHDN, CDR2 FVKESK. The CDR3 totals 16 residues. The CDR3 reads CASSKPGGATYNEQFF.

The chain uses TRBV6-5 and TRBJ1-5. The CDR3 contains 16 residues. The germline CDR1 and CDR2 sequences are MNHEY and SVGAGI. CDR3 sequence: CASSLQAGKGNQPQHF.

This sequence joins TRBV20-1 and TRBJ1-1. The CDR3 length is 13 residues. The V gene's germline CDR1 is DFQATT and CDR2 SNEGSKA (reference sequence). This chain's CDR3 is CSARVIPNTEAFF.

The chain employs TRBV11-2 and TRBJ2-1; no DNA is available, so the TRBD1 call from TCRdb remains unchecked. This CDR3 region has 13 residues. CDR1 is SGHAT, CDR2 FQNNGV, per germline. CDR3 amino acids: CASSYTGRTEQFF.

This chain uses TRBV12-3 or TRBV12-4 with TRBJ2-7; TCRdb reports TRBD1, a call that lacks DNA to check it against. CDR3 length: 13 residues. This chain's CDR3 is CASSSGRGHEQYF.

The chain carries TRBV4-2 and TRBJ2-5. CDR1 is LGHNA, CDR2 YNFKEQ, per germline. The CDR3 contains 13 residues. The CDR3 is CASSHLREETQYF.

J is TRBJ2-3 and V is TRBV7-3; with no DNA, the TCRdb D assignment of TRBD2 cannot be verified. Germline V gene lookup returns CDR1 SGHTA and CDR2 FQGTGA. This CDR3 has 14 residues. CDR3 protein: CASRGLAGTDTQYF.

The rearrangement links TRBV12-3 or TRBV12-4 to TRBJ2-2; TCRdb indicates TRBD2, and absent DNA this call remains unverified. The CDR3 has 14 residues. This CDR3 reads CASSLHRPLEELFF.

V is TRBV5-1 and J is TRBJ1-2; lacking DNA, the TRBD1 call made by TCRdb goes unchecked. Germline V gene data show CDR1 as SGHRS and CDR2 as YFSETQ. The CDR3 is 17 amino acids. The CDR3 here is CASSLGDSLSFLYGYTF.

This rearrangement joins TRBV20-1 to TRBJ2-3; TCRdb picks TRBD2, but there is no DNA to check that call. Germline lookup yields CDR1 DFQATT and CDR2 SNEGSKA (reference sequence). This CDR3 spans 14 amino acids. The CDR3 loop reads CSARDPAGTDTQYF.

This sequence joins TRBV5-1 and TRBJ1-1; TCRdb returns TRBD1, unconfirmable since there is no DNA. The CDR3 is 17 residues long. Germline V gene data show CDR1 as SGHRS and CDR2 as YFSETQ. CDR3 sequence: CASSSGGWDRRRVVAFF. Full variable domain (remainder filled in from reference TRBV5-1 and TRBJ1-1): KAGVTQTPRYLIKTRGQQVTLSCSPISGHRSVSWYQQTPGQGLQFLFEYFSETQRNKGNFPGRFSGRQFSNSRSEMNVSTLELGDSALYLCASSSGGWDRRRVVAFFGQGTRLTVV.

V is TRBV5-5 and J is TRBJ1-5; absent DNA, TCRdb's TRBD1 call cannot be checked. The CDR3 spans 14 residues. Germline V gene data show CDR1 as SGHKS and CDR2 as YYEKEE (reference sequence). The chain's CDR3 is CASSSQGLGQPQHF.

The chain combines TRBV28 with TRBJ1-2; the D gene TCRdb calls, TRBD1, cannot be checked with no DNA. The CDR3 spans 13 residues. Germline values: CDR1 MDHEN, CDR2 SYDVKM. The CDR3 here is CASTPGRGNGYTF.

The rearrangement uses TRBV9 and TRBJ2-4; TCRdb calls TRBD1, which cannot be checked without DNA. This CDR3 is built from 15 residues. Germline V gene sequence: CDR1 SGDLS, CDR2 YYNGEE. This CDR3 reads CASSAQTGGQVIQYF. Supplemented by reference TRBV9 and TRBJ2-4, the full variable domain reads DSGVTQTPKHLITATGQRVTLRCSPRSGDLSVYWYQQSLDQGLQFLIQYYNGEERAKGNILERFSAQQFPDLHSELNLSSLELGDSALYFCASSAQTGGQVIQYFGAGTRLSVL.

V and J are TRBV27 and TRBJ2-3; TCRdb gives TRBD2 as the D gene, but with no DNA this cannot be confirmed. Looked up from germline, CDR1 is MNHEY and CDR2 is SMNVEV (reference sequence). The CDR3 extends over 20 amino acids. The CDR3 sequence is CASSFRLLIAGGASTDTQYF.

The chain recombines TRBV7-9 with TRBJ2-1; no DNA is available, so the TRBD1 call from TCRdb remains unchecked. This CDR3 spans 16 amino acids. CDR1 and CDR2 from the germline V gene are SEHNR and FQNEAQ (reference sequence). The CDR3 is CASSSRQRGPYNEQFF.

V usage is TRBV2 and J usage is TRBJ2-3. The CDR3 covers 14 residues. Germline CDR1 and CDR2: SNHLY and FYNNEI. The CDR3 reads CASREGTSTDTQYF.

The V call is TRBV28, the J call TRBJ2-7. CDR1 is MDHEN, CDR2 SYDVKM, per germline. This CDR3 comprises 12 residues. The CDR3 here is CASSSVEYEQYF.

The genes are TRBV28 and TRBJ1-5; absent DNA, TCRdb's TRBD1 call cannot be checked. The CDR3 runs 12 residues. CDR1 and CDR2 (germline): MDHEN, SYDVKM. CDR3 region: CASSTAGQPQHF.